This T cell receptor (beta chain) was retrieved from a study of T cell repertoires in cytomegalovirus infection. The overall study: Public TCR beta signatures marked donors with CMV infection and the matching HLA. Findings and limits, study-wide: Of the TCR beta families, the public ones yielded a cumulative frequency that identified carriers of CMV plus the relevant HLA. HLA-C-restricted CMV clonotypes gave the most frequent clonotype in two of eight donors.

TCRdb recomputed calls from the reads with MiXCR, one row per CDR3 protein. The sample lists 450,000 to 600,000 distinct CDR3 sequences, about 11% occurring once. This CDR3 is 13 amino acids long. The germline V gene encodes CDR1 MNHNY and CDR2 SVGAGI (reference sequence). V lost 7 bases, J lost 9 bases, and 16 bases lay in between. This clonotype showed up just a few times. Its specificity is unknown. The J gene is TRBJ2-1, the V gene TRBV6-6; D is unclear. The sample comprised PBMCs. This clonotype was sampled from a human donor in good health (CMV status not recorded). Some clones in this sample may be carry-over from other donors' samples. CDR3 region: CASTLIPGSEQFF. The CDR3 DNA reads TGTGCCAGCACCCTGATCCCCGGTAGTGAGCAGTTCTTC.